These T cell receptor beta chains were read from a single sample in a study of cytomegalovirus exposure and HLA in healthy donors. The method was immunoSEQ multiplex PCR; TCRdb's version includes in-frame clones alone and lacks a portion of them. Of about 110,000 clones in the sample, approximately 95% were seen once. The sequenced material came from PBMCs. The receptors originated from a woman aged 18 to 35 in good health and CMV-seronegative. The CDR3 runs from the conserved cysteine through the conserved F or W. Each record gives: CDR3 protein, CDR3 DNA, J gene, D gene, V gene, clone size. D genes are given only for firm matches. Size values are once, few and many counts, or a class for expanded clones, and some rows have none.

CASSESAVWEQYF | TGTGCCAGCAGTGAGTCGGCGGTTTGGGAGCAGTACTTC | TRBJ2-7 | - | TRBV6-1 | -
CASSLVGPGRAGNTIYF | TGTGCCAGCAGCTTAGTTGGTCCGGGGAGGGCTGGAAACACCATATATTTT | TRBJ1-3 | - | TRBV7-2 | -
CASSPHRGKETQYF | TGTGCCAGCTCACCACACAGGGGTAAAGAGACCCAGTACTTC | TRBJ2-5 | TRBD1 | TRBV18 | -
CASSSIQGADYGYTF | TGTGCCAGCAGCAGTATACAGGGGGCCGACTATGGCTACACCTTC | TRBJ1-2 | TRBD1 | TRBV7-9 | -
CASSPGGTGEPHYEQYF | TGTGCCAGCAGCCCCGGAGGGACAGGAGAACCCCATTACGAGCAGTACTTC | TRBJ2-7 | TRBD1 | TRBV5-8 | -
CASSEAQAYTF | TGTGCCAGCAGTGAAGCTCAGGCCTACACCTTC | TRBJ1-2 | - | TRBV6-1 | -
CASSLVGGNAYGYTF | TGTGCCAGCAGCTTAGTCGGGGGAAATGCCTATGGCTACACCTTC | TRBJ1-2 | - | TRBV7-2 | -
CASSLTPWYGYTF | TGCGCCAGCAGTCTGACTCCTTGGTATGGCTACACCTTC | TRBJ1-2 | - | TRBV23-1 | -
CATQGTRRQPFYEQYF | TGTGCCACCCAGGGGACGCGTCGGCAGCCCTTCTACGAGCAGTACTTC | TRBJ2-7 | - | TRBV28 | -
CASNYCRVGGNTIYF | TGTGCCAGCAATTATTGCAGGGTTGGCGGAAACACCATATATTTT | TRBJ1-3 | - | TRBV27 | -
CASSQEELAEASADEQFF | TGCGCCAGCAGCCAAGAAGAACTAGCGGAGGCATCCGCCGATGAGCAGTTCTTC | TRBJ2-1 | TRBD2 | TRBV4-3 | many
CASSYVPGQGLYF | TGTGCCAGCAGTTACGTCCCGGGACAGGGGCTGTACTTC | TRBJ2-4 | TRBD1 | TRBV6-5 | -
CASSPGQGVNEQYF | TGTGCCAGCAGCCCCGGACAGGGGGTGAATGAGCAGTACTTC | TRBJ2-7 | TRBD1 | TRBV7-9 | -
CASSLGQGRTDTQYF | TGTGCCAGCAGCTTGGGACAGGGGCGCACAGATACGCAGTATTTT | TRBJ2-3 | TRBD1 | TRBV5-8 | -
CASSPTGMVDEKLFF | TGTGCCAGCAGCCCGACAGGGATGGTTGATGAAAAACTGTTTTTT | TRBJ1-4 | TRBD1 | TRBV7-9 | -
CSVRAGTAYEQYF | TGCAGCGTTCGGGCCGGGACAGCCTACGAGCAGTACTTC | TRBJ2-7 | TRBD1 | TRBV29-1 | -
CASSYQHHKLAGRTSSYEQYF | TGTGCCAGCAGTTACCAGCACCACAAACTAGCGGGAAGAACGAGCTCCTACGAGCAGTACTTC | TRBJ2-7 | TRBD2 | TRBV6-7 | -
CASSHGTGVGNTIYF | TGCGCCAGCAGCCACGGGACAGGGGTTGGAAACACCATATATTTT | TRBJ1-3 | TRBD1 | TRBV4-3 | -
CASSRTGEDTEAFF | TGTGCCAGCAGTAGGACAGGGGAGGACACTGAAGCTTTCTTT | TRBJ1-1 | TRBD1 | TRBV27 | -
CASSLGQGMYGYTF | TGCGCCAGCAGCTTGGGGCAGGGGATGTATGGCTACACCTTC | TRBJ1-2 | - | TRBV5-1 | -
CASSQDRGNEQFF | TGTGCCAGCAGCCAAGATCGAGGGAATGAGCAGTTCTTC | TRBJ2-1 | - | TRBV14 | -
CASSGGLQETQYF | TGTGCCAGCAGCGGGGGCTTACAAGAGACCCAGTACTTC | TRBJ2-5 | - | TRBV5-4 | -
CASSLLSIQETQYF | TGCGCCAGCAGCTTGTTGTCAATTCAAGAGACCCAGTACTTC | TRBJ2-5 | - | TRBV5-1 | -
CASSVISGTGFSPLHF | TGTGCCAGCAGCGTCATCTCCGGGACAGGTTTTTCACCCCTCCACTTT | TRBJ1-6 | TRBD1 | TRBV5-4 | -
CASSLRGTGNTGELFF | TGTGCCAGCAGTTTAAGGGGGACAGGGAACACCGGGGAGCTGTTTTTT | TRBJ2-2 | TRBD1 | TRBV28 | -
CASNPQGGLNYGYTF | TGTGCCAGCAACCCCCAGGGGGGACTTAACTATGGCTACACCTTC | TRBJ1-2 | TRBD1 | TRBV5-5 | -
CASSRAGGDHNYGYTF | TGCGCCAGCAGCCGGGCGGGGGGCGACCATAACTATGGCTACACCTTC | TRBJ1-2 | - | TRBV5-1 | -
CASSIGNRGPTEAFF | TGTGCCAGTAGTATAGGCAACAGGGGGCCCACTGAAGCTTTCTTT | TRBJ1-1 | TRBD1 | TRBV19 | once
CASSFGGAAVYGYTF | TGTGCCAGCAGTTTCGGCGGGGCAGCGGTCTATGGCTACACCTTC | TRBJ1-2 | - | TRBV6-5 | once
CASAGQSYSPLHF | TGTGCCAGCGCAGGACAGAGTTATTCACCCCTCCACTTT | TRBJ1-6 | - | TRBV2 | -
CASAPRDSPSYGYTF | TGCGCCAGCGCCCCGCGGGACAGTCCCAGCTATGGCTACACCTTC | TRBJ1-2 | TRBD1 | TRBV5-1 | -
CASSLGGAYEQFF | TGTGCCAGCAGCTTAGGGGGGGCCTATGAGCAGTTCTTC | TRBJ2-1 | - | TRBV7-3 | -
CASSGAGGGNTIYF | TGTGCCAGCAGCGGGGCAGGGGGTGGAAACACCATATATTTT | TRBJ1-3 | TRBD1 | TRBV9 | -
CASSLRQGSSEAFF | TGTGCCAGCAGCTTAAGGCAGGGTTCGTCTGAAGCTTTCTTT | TRBJ1-1 | - | TRBV7-9 | -
CASSELGDYEQYF | TGTGCCAGCAGTGAATTAGGGGACTACGAGCAGTACTTC | TRBJ2-7 | - | TRBV25-1 | -
CASSPMTGSNPYEQYF | TGTGCCAGCAGCCCCATGACAGGGTCCAATCCCTACGAGCAGTACTTC | TRBJ2-7 | TRBD1 | TRBV7-8 | -
CASSLPGEGGEQYF | TGTGCCAGCAGCTTACCTGGCGAGGGAGGAGAGCAGTACTTC | TRBJ2-7 | - | TRBV7-2 | -
CASSPTGGTQYF | TGTGCCAGCAGCCCGACAGGAGGGACCCAGTACTTC | TRBJ2-5 | - | TRBV7-7 | -
CASSQVRGAEAFF | TGCGCCAGCAGCCAAGTGCGGGGGGCTGAAGCTTTCTTT | TRBJ1-1 | - | TRBV4-3 | -
CASSLLPGTENIQYF | TGTGCCAGCAGTTTATTACCCGGGACAGAAAACATTCAGTACTTC | TRBJ2-4 | TRBD1 | TRBV27 | -
CASSQYTAGGSYNEQFF | TGCGCCAGCAGCCAGTATACAGCGGGGGGGTCCTACAATGAGCAGTTCTTC | TRBJ2-1 | TRBD2 | TRBV4-3 | -
CASSPGQGGEQFF | TGCGCCAGCAGCCCTGGACAGGGGGGGGAGCAGTTCTTC | TRBJ2-1 | TRBD1 | TRBV4-1 | -
CASSLAHSGVVDYGYTF | TGTGCCAGCAGTTTAGCCCACTCAGGGGTCGTTGACTATGGCTACACCTTC | TRBJ1-2 | - | TRBV28 | -
CASSWGRASGELFF | TGTGCCAGCAGCTGGGGCAGGGCGTCCGGGGAGCTGTTTTTT | TRBJ2-2 | - | TRBV5-4 | -
CASRLDRDRTYEQYF | TGTGCCAGCAGACTAGACAGGGACCGAACCTACGAGCAGTACTTC | TRBJ2-7 | TRBD1 | TRBV6-5 | -
CASSSGLAQTDTQYF | TGTGCCAGCAGCTCCGGACTAGCTCAAACAGATACGCAGTATTTT | TRBJ2-3 | TRBD2 | TRBV7-3 | -
CASSPPTRGTEAFF | TGTGCCAGCAGTCCTCCGACGCGGGGGACTGAAGCTTTCTTT | TRBJ1-1 | - | TRBV28 | -
CASKGAGTGNYEQYF | TGTGCCAGCAAAGGTGCCGGGACAGGGAACTACGAGCAGTACTTC | TRBJ2-7 | TRBD1 | TRBV2 | -
CASSMGQGLLSVSNEKLFF | TGTGCCAGCAGTATGGGACAGGGTCTCTTGTCTGTCTCTAATGAAAAACTGTTTTTT | TRBJ1-4 | TRBD1 | TRBV28 | -
CASSPNRQTANTEAFF | TGTGCCAGCTCACCAAATCGACAAACCGCAAACACTGAAGCTTTCTTT | TRBJ1-1 | - | TRBV18 | once